The 2 T cell receptor beta chains below all came from one sample that was sequenced in a study of regulatory T cells in long-lasting Graves disease. Time point here: newly diagnosed GD, antithyroid drugs for less than 3 months. The TCR library used RNA extracted from PBMCs. Relying on iRepertoire HTBI primers and Arm-PCR of CDR3 regions, the team built TCR beta libraries. TCRdb fed the multiplex PCR reads into MiXCR, producing one record per CDR3 protein. Altogether 300,000 to 400,000 distinct CDR3 sequences are present, 16% being singletons, with the ten largest covering around 27%. These data are also associated with another study on T cells in Graves' hyperthyroidism and ophthalmopathy.

Sequencing was performed on peripheral blood mononuclear cells (PBMCs), taken at new diagnosis, from a patient treated with antithyroid drugs. The receptors come from a man in his forties with Graves disease.

The rearrangement uses TRBV24-1 and TRBJ1-2; 8 bases map to TRBD1. Trimming cost V 3 bases and J 3 bases; bases outside gene matches: 5. The germline gives CDR1 KGHDR, CDR2 SFDVKD. CDR3 length equals 15 residues. CDR3 sequence: CATSDPSTGDYGYTF. In nucleotides, the CDR3 is TGTGCCACCAGTGATCCTTCGACAGGGGACTATGGCTACACCTTC.

This clonotype appeared a single time. This likely came from a read error, as a far larger clone is one base away. J is TRBJ2-1 and V is TRBV2, with 8 bases matching TRBD2. CDR3 size: 14 residues. Germline CDR1 reads SNHLY; CDR2 reads FYNNEI. With V trimmed by 6 bases and J by 10 bases, 11 bases remained unmatched. In nucleotides, the CDR3 is TGTGCCAGCAGCGAAAGCGGGGGCGCCGGCGAGCAGTTCTTC. Amino acid sequence: CASSESGGAGEQFF.